This TCR beta chain is from a study of CD8 T cells in Susac syndrome (dated by TCRdb to between 2017 and 2020). Background for the entire study: Among the Susac syndrome patients who were sequenced, clinically active disease was present in six and clinical remission was observed in fewer than 10. At blood withdrawal, Susac syndrome patients were either therapy-naive, taking corticosteroids (in some cases with IVIg as well), or taking IVIg alone. Whether CD8+ T cell activation and differentiation in Susac syndrome was antigen driven was tested using repertoire sequencing. The study compared CD8+ T cell repertoire clonality among about a dozen healthy donors, roughly 14 Susac syndrome patients and some 16 multiple sclerosis patients. The full study reports these points: Clonal expansion was seen in Susac syndrome CD8+ repertoires, peaking in CD8+ TEMRA cells and being greater in clinically active patients than in remitting ones. The TCR sequencing and HLA analysis was acknowledged to have included a relatively small number of individuals. In the total CD8+ and CD8+ TEMRA repertoires, approximately 16 and five Susac-specific public clones, respectively, were identified.

A single count supports this clonotype. No cognate antigen has been identified for it. Base qualities are not recorded, but no much larger clone differs from it by a single base. One read provides weak support. RNA was extracted using the RNeasy kit, and 0.5 to 1 microgram was reverse transcribed with random hexamers. The immunoSEQ multiplex PCR assay, which covers 54 Vbeta and 13 Jbeta segments, was used to amplify TCR beta CDR3 regions. To correct PCR amplification bias, a synthetic template baseline was used for both primer optimization and computational correction. On the authors' methods: Only productive sequences were kept, with reads annotated to V, D and J genes according to IMGT and analyzed in immunoSEQ Analyzer. Clonality was computed as one minus Shannon entropy normalized by log2 of the number of productive unique sequences. Public and private clones were assessed among the 100 most prevalent clones of each patient and control. Clones were defined as Susac-specific if absent from the healthy and MS cohorts, from approximately 1,100 published viral clones and from other ImmuneACCESS disease sequences. TCRdb reran the public reads through fastp at Q25 and MiXCR, keeping productive beta chains. Here each entry gathers all rows of one CDR3 protein and keeps the most common genes and DNA. Here the V and J calls rest on TCRdb's processing, not on the authors' analysis. The sample profile shows roughly 190,000 distinct CDR3 sequences; about 95% of them were found once. The ten largest clonotypes hold 0.15% to 0.2% of the sample.

High-throughput TCR beta sequencing profiled peripheral blood CD8+ and CD4+ T cells from healthy donors, Susac syndrome patients and multiple sclerosis patients. The Susac syndrome patients fulfilled recently defined diagnostic criteria for definite or probable disease. CD8+ TEMRA cells were enriched by FACS, while bulk CD8+ and CD4+ T cells were purified by magnetic negative isolation. Blood was collected in EDTA tubes and processed within 24 hours, with PBMCs isolated through density gradient centrifugation. PBMCs intended for TCR sequencing were frozen in liquid nitrogen and were later thawed in a 37 degrees C water bath. The sorted or isolated CD4+, CD8+ and CD8+ TEMRA cells had a purity of 90% or higher. CDR1 is given as MNHEY and CDR2 as SMNVEV, both from the germline V gene (reference sequence). The CDR3 goes from the cysteine to the phenylalanine over 13 residues. CDR3 DNA is the only sequence kept; it has 39 bases, read in frame from the first base. The V and J ends are trimmed by 6 bases and 2 bases, leaving 10 bases between them.

The sample taken for sequencing was CD8+ T cells from PBMCs. The V gene is TRBV27 and the J gene is TRBJ1-2; a tentative D match to TRBD1 spans 5 bases. The sequence came from a human donor with Susac syndrome. The CDR3 is CASSPGGNYGYTF. The nucleotides are TGTGCCAGCAGCCCCGGGGGAAACTATGGCTACACCTTC.